The sequence of this TCR beta chain was determined in a study of cytomegalovirus exposure and HLA in healthy donors (dated by TCRdb to about 2017). Looking at the study overall: An earlier analysis of roughly 610 of the donors reported about 300 Gb of sequence data and roughly 120 million unique TCR beta sequences obtained from about 179 million T cells. Rather than using new phenotypic data, the later analysis identified candidate immune exposures from TCR beta sequences and from how often those sequences occurred across donors. A later analysis re-examined previously published TCR beta repertoires from hundreds of donors and added high-resolution HLA genotyping to investigate patterns of TCR occurrence. Class I and class II HLA loci were covered by the typing at four-digit resolution. Donor age, sex, ethnicity and CMV serostatus were compiled together with the repertoire data. An early release covering 550 to 700 HLA-typed donors comprised approximately 290 gigabases of sequencing data and 65 million to 100 million unique TCR sequences. The number of donors typed differed by locus, with roughly 629-640 for A, B, C, DRB1 and DQB1, around 500 for DQA1, 606 for DPA1, and about 450 for DPB1. Using immunosequencing, the study profiled T cell repertoires from approximately 700 subjects and related those repertoires to cytomegalovirus serostatus. The genetic ancestry cluster associated with self-reported Caucasian donors included about four fifths of the 350 to 500 genotyped donors. A separate validation cohort of roughly 120 different subjects was used in addition to the roughly 700-subject first cohort. An earlier analysis of 587 of the donors used high-throughput TCR beta sequencing to judge whether each TCR beta V gene segment behaved as functional or pseudogenic. Among roughly 400 genotyped donors of the cohort, an average of roughly 240,000 unique TCR beta nucleotide sequences were sequenced per donor, about a sixth of them non-productive. High-throughput TCR immunosequencing, statistical association of individual TCRs with disease status, and machine learning were combined to predict cytomegalovirus infection status. All discovery cohort repertoires had been generated using a single sequencing platform. The study aimed to test whether cataloging public T cell receptors could reveal signatures of past pathogen exposure. A later genetic analysis took genome-wide SNP genotypes for about three fifths of the roughly 700 donors and used that subset as a discovery cohort. About 5 DR-DQ haplotypes were handled as single units for association and clustering, since linkage in the cohort was strong. The investigation overall reported the following: According to a later analysis, most CMV-associated TCR beta chains appeared to be HLA-restricted, and the HLA associations seemed to be driven largely by CMV exposure. Because counts were too low, 15 or so rarely observed V segments, including chromosome 9 orphons, were excluded from the earlier analysis of under 650 of the donors. While some public TCRs were present in many individuals, most TCR sequences turned up only very rarely across donors. In vitro tests confirmed that a few of the cytomegalovirus-associated TCR beta chains recognize cytomegalovirus antigens. CMV serostatus was the only immune exposure information available for the cohort. A further reported finding was that TCR beta sequences accurately predicted the HLA-A and HLA-B alleles for most subjects in the first cohort. Because some donors lacked HLA typing at each locus, the association tests relied only on the typed subset. The sequencing pipeline was judged likely to have produced a cluster of highly shared sequence variants as a technical artifact. The study gave a list of under 200 TCR beta chains associated with cytomegalovirus. When HLA alleles, especially DR and DQ, strongly co-occurred, attributing TCR associations to individual alleles was difficult. In a later genetic analysis, a missense DCLRE1C variant was associated with V-gene and J-gene trimming of TCR beta chains, and the association was replicated in an independent cohort. Linkage disequilibrium might explain the correlated functional status among segregating V segments, but an unknown experimental factor could not be ruled out. In a later analysis, HLA-associated TCR beta chains showed more clonal expansion and lower generation probabilities than non-associated chains that were equally common. The 87-base-pair reads could not distinguish some IMGT-functional V segments, including TRBV6-2 and TRBV6-3, so those segments were excluded. In this cohort, only TCR beta chains were sequenced, and detectable features were limited by the absence of alpha or paired-chain data. Broadly in line with IMGT annotations, most TCR beta V segments showed up in productive rearrangements about 87% or about 30% of the time in an earlier analysis of 450 to 600 of the donors. According to a later analysis, TCR association rates differed among HLA loci, with DRB1 alleles showing the most associated TCRs and HLA-C alleles showing the fewest. The presence/absence analyses assumed that sequencing depth was roughly uniform across donors, and that assumption may not be true. Specific HLA alleles were associated with over 15,000 TCR beta sequences at a false discovery rate of 0.05 in a later analysis. The classifier was reported to diagnose cytomegalovirus status with high specificity and sensitivity in both the original cohort and the validation cohort. According to the authors, the approach could potentially be generalized to other disease states and immunological phenotypes. According to a later genetic analysis, donors in an Asian-associated ancestry cluster had fewer N-insertions in productive TCRs than the approximately 610-donor mean. Several of the top co-occurrence clusters appeared to be linked to parvovirus B19, influenza, CMV and Epstein-Barr virus, according to a later analysis.

Libraries were built with the immunoSEQ multiplex PCR assay. For the multiplex PCR, a mixture combining 60 forward primers for TCR Vbeta segments and 13 reverse primers for TCR Jbeta segments was used. A multiplex PCR assay on genomic DNA amplified the CDR3 region of rearranged TCR beta genes. On the Illumina HiSeq System, the amplified TCR beta libraries were sequenced as 87-base-pair reads. Under the source paper's analysis protocol: In a later analysis, approximately 74 million unique TCR beta chains were counted across the 500 to 700 repertoires, and approximately 9.9 million of these chains were shared by at least two donors. Raw reads were error-corrected and collapsed into unique sequences with a nearest-neighbor algorithm that merged closely related sequences to remove PCR and sequencing errors. Alignment of CDR3 sequences to IMGT reference sequences was used to assign V, D and J gene segments. For a sequence to be retained, at least a six-nucleotide match to both a V gene segment and a J gene segment was required. A rearrangement was called productive if the CDR3 had no stop codons and remained in frame with V and J, and every other rearrangement was called non-productive. CDR3 was defined according to IMGT convention as the region running from the second conserved V-encoded cysteine to the conserved J-encoded phenylalanine. In an earlier analysis of 550 to 650 of the donors, sequences lacking an unambiguous match to a single V gene segment were excluded. In an earlier analysis of roughly 500 of the donors, V segments were called functional above 56.7% productive rearrangements and were called segregating when the between-donor standard deviation exceeded 5%. To diagnose cytomegalovirus status from the catalog of TCR beta chain sequences, a statistical classification framework was built. V and J gene assignment, in a later analysis, came from comparing TCR nucleotide sequences with IMGT/GENE-DB human TR gene sequences. A later analysis assigned CDR3 sequences and most-parsimonious VDJ recombination scenarios with the TCRdist pipeline. In a later analysis, each TCR beta chain was defined by its CDR3 amino acid sequence together with its V-gene family, and reads without a unique V-gene family were excluded. As a way to deal with suspected cross-contamination and a sequencing artifact, a later analysis dropped roughly 620 nucleotide sequences that were highly shared and had low generation probability. In a later analysis, a clonal expansion index for each public chain was calculated from normalized within-repertoire ranks of inferred template counts. Generation probabilities in a later analysis came from a VDJ recombination model fitted to out-of-frame rearrangements, and those results were checked against IGoR. Hypergeometric tests were used in a later analysis to score TCR-TCR, TCR-HLA and TCR-CMV co-occurrence, with a repertoire-size bias correction applied to the TCR pairs. False discovery rates were estimated in a later analysis by permuting HLA or CMV assignments 20 times. A later analysis grouped co-occurring TCRs with DBSCAN, adding TCRdist sequence similarity when clustering within HLA-allele-positive subsets. Repertoires with fewer than 30,000 or more than 120,000 public chains, plus five repertoires with anomalous nucleotide sharing, were excluded from co-occurrence clustering. TCRdb re-hosts the immuneACCESS table, in-frame sequences only. Its copies lack some clones; in the studies checked, an unresolved V gene accounts for under half of them, and the cause for the rest is not known. V, J and clone size were drawn from that table, and D and trimming were deduced from the DNA. Across this sample there are 55,000 to 85,000 clones, with roughly 90% seen only once. The top ten constitute 1.5% to 2% of the sample.

From the cysteine up to the phenylalanine, the CDR3 has a length of 16 residues. Only the CDR3 portion is preserved as DNA: 48 bases, with reading frame beginning at the first base. Per the germline V gene, SGHTA is the CDR1 and FQGNSA is the CDR2. The germline V and J ends show losses of 1 base and 3 bases respectively, and no gene match explains 1 base of the junction. Points on this clone: Its specific antigen is unknown. Nothing much larger sits one base from this clone, and base qualities are not available.

In total, 630 or so healthy bone marrow donors made up the cohort. At the time of sampling, every cohort member was nominally healthy, though immune exposures that went unrecorded were likely present. The donor tested CMV seronegative and was one of the 352 seronegative cohort members. Each donor provided a peripheral blood sample, and peripheral blood mononuclear cells were used for TCR beta sequencing. The Qiagen DNeasy Blood Extraction Kit was used to extract genomic DNA from the blood cell samples. This receptor chain uses TRBV7-2 and TRBJ2-2, and 11 bases in between align with TRBD2. The specimen sequenced was PBMCs. The clonotype was recovered from a woman in her 30s in good health and CMV-seronegative. This receptor has the CDR3 CASSLVAGGYTGELFF. The nucleotide sequence is TGTGCCAGCAGCTTAGTAGCGGGAGGGTACACCGGGGAGCTGTTTTTT.